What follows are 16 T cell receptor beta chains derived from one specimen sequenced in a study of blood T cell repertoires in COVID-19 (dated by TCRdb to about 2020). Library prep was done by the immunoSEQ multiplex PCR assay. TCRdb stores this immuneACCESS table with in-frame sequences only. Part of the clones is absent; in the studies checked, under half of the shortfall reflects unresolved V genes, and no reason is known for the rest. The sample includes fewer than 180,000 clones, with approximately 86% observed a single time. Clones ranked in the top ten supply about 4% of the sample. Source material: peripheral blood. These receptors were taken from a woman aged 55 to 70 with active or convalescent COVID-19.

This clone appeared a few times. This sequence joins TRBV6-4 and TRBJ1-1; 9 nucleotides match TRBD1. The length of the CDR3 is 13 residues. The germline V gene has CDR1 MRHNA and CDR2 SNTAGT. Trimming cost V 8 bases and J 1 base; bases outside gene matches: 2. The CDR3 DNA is TGTGCCAGCCGGGACAGGGAGAACACTGAAGCTTTCTTT. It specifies CASRDRENTEAFF.

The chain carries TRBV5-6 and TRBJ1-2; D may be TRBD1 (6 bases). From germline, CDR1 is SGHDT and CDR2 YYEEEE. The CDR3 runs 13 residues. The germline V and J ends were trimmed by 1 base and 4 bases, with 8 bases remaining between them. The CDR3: CASSLQGPYGYTF. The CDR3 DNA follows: TGTGCCAGCAGCTTGCAGGGGCCCTATGGCTACACCTTC. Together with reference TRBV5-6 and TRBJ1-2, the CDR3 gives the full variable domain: DAGVTQSPTHLIKTRGQQVTLRCSPKSGHDTVSWYQQALGQGPQFIFQYYEEEERQRGNFPDRFSGHQFPNYSSELNVNALLLGDSALYLCASSLQGPYGYTFGSGTRLTVV.

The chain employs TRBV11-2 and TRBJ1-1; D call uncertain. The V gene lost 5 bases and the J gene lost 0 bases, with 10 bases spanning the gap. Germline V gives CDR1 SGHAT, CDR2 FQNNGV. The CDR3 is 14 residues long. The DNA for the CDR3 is TGTGCCAGCAGCCGAGGAGGGATGAACACTGAAGCTTTCTTT. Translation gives CASSRGGMNTEAFF.

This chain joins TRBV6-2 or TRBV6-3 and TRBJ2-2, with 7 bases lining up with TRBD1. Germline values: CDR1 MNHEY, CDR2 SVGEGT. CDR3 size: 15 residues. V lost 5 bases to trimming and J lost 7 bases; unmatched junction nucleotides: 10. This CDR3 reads CASSNPGGIDGELFF. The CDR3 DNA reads TGTGCCAGCAGTAATCCAGGGGGAATCGACGGGGAGCTGTTTTTT.

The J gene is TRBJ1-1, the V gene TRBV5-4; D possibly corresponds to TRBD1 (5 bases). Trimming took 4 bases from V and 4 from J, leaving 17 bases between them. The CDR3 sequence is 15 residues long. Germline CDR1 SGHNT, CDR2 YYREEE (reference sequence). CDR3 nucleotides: TGTGCCAGCAGCCCCGAGGTCAGGGTGGGCACTGAAGCTTTCTTT. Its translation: CASSPEVRVGTEAFF.

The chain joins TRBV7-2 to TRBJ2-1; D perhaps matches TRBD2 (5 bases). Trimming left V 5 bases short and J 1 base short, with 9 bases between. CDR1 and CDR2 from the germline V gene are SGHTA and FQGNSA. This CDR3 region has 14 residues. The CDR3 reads CASSPGVSYNEQFF. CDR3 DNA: TGTGCCAGCAGCCCCGGGGTTTCCTACAATGAGCAGTTCTTC.

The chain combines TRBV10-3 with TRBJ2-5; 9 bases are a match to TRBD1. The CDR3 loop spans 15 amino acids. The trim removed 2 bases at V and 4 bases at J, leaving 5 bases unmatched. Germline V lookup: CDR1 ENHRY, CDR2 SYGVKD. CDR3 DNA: TGTGCCATCAGTGAGGCGGGACAGGGAGGAGAGACCCAGTACTTC. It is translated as CAISEAGQGGETQYF.

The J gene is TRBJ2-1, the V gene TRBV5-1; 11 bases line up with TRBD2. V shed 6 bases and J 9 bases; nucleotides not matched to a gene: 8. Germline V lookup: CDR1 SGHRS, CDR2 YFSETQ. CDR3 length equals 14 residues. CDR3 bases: TGCGCCAGCAACACCGGGCTAGCGGGGGGTGAGCAGTTCTTC. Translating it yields CASNTGLAGGEQFF.

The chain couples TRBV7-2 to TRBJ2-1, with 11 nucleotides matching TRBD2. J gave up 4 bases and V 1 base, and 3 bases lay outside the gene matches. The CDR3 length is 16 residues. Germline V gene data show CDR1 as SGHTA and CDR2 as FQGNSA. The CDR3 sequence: CASSLGSSGGYNEQFF. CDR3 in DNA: TGTGCCAGCAGCTTAGGCTCTAGCGGGGGGTACAATGAGCAGTTCTTC.

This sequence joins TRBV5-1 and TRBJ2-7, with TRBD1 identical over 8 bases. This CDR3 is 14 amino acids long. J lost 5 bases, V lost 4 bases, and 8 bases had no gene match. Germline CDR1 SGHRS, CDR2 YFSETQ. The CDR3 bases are TGCGCCAGCAGCCCAGGGACAGGAGGGGACGAGCAGTACTTC. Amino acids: CASSPGTGGDEQYF.

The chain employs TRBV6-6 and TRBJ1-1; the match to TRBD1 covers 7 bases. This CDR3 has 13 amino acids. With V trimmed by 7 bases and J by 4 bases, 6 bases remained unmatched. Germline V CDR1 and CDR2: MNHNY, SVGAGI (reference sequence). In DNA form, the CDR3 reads TGTGCCAGCAACCAAAGACAGGGCACTGAAGCTTTCTTT. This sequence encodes CASNQRQGTEAFF.

CDR3 region: CASSEYRVETEAFF. The CDR3 nucleotides read TGCGCCAGCAGTGAGTACAGGGTCGAGACTGAAGCTTTCTTT. This chain joins TRBV10-1 and TRBJ1-1, with TRBD1 as a possible D gene (6 bases). V gave up 1 base and J gave up 5 bases, with 11 bases separating them. The CDR3 is 14 residues long. CDR1 WNHNN and CDR2 SYGVQD come from the germline V gene (reference sequence).

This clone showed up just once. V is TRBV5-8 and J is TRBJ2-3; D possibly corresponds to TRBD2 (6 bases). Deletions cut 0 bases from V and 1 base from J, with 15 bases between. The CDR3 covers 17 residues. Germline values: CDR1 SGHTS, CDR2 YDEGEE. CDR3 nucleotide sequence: TGTGCCAGCAGCTTGGCGGCTATAACGGGGGGCACAGATACGCAGTATTTT. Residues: CASSLAAITGGTDTQYF.

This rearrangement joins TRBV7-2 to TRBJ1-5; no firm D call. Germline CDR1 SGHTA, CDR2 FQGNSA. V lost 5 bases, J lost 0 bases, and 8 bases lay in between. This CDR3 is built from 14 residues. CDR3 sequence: CASSPFYSNQPQHF. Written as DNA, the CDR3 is TGTGCCAGCAGCCCCTTTTATAGCAATCAGCCCCAGCATTTT.

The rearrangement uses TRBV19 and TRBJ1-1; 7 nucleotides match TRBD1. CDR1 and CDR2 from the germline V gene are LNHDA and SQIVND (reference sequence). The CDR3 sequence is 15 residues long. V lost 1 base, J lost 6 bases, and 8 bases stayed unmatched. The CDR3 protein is CASSIALDRIPEAFF. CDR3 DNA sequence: TGTGCCAGTAGTATAGCCCTGGACAGGATCCCTGAAGCTTTCTTT.

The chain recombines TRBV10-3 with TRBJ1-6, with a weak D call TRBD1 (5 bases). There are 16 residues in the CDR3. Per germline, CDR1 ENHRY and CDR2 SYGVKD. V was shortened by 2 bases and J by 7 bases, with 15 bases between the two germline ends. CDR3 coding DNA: TGTGCCATCAGTGAGGCCGGGGGTATTGGGAATTCACCCCTCCACTTT. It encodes CAISEAGGIGNSPLHF.